The 17 T cell receptor beta chains given below trace back to one sample, sequenced in a study of blood T cell repertoires in COVID-19. Sequenced by immunoSEQ multiplex PCR; TCRdb stores in-frame clones only, minus some. The repertoire includes tens of thousands of clones, 85% of them detected once, and 35% to 45% sits in the top ten. The sequencing input was peripheral blood. The receptor set was obtained from a man in his sixties with active or convalescent COVID-19.

The rearrangement links TRBV28 to TRBJ2-1, with 7 bases matching TRBD2. CDR1 and CDR2 (germline): MDHEN, SYDVKM. Germline trimming cut 6 bases from V and 14 bases from J; bases unmatched to any gene: 10. This CDR3 comprises 12 residues. The CDR3 protein is CASSLEGLEEFF. For the CDR3, the DNA is TGTGCCAGCAGCCTAGAAGGACTAGAGGAGTTCTTC.

This chain joins TRBV7-9 and TRBJ2-7; 8 positions match TRBD1. The CDR3 contains 11 residues. CDR1 is SEHNR, CDR2 FQNEAQ, per germline (reference sequence). J was trimmed by 5 bases and V by 9 bases; bases with no gene match: 3. The CDR3 bases are TGTGCCAGTGGACAGGGAAACGAGCAGTACGTC. It is translated as CASGQGNEQYV.

V gene TRBV5-1 combines with J gene TRBJ2-3; 9 bases fit TRBD1. J lost 4 bases, V lost 0 bases, and 9 bases had no gene match. The CDR3 is 17 amino acids. Germline CDR1 and CDR2: SGHRS and YFSETQ. The CDR3 here is CASSLAGTGTVPDTQYF. CDR3 DNA sequence: TGCGCCAGCAGCTTGGCCGGGACAGGGACGGTGCCAGATACGCAGTATTTT.

This clone was seen only once. This chain uses TRBV6-5 with TRBJ1-1; TRBD1 is a possible D gene (6 bases). CDR1 MNHEY and CDR2 SVGAGI come from the germline V gene. The CDR3 consists of 13 residues. V was cut by 9 bases and J by 6 bases, with 17 bases left in between. This CDR3 reads CASTRTAWAEAFF. The CDR3 DNA is TGTGCCAGTACCCGGACAGCGTGGGCTGAAGCTTTCTTT.

CDR3 residues: CASSPSGNQPQHF. CDR3 DNA sequence: TGTGCCAGCAGCCCCAGCGGCAATCAGCCCCAGCATTTT. This chain links TRBV5-5 with TRBJ1-5, with D uncertain. Trimming stripped 4 bases from V and 2 bases from J, with 7 bases between. The CDR3 has 13 amino acids. Germline V gives CDR1 SGHKS, CDR2 YYEKEE (reference sequence).

The chain links TRBV19 to TRBJ1-2, with D perhaps matching TRBD1 (5 bases). Germline CDR1 is LNHDA and CDR2 is SQIVND (reference sequence). CDR3 length: 13 residues. V was trimmed by 1 base and J by 9 bases, leaving 12 bases between them. The CDR3 is CASSIVQGARYTF. The CDR3 nucleotides read TGTGCCAGTAGTATAGTTCAGGGTGCCCGCTACACCTTC.

The V call is TRBV5-1, the J call TRBJ1-1, with D unresolved. The germline gives CDR1 SGHRS, CDR2 YFSETQ. V was pared by 0 bases and J by 2 bases, with 8 bases between. CDR3 length: 14 amino acids. CDR3 sequence (DNA): TGCGCCAGCAGCTTGGGTGGCAGTAACACTGAAGCTTTCTTT. Translating gives CASSLGGSNTEAFF. Combining the CDR3 with reference TRBV5-1 and TRBJ1-1 gives the whole variable domain KAGVTQTPRYLIKTRGQQVTLSCSPISGHRSVSWYQQTPGQGLQFLFEYFSETQRNKGNFPGRFSGRQFSNSRSEMNVSTLELGDSALYLCASSLGGSNTEAFFGQGTRLTVV.

The chain links TRBV15 to TRBJ1-5; no clear D. The ends were cut back, 4 bases at V and 0 bases at J, with 10 bases in the middle. The CDR3 spans 15 residues. Germline CDR1 LNHNV, CDR2 YYDKDF (reference sequence). CDR3 sequence: CATSMGDNSNQPQHF. The CDR3 coding sequence is TGTGCCACCAGCATGGGCGATAATAGCAATCAGCCCCAGCATTTT.

This chain links TRBV2 with TRBJ1-1, with D hard to call. Germline loops: CDR1 SNHLY, CDR2 FYNNEI. The V end was cut by 4 bases, the J end by 7 bases, with 13 bases between. The CDR3 sequence is 13 residues long. DNA for the CDR3: TGTGCCAGCAGTGTACTGGCCCGCGGTGAAGCTTTCTTT. Its translation is CASSVLARGEAFF. The variable domain in full, with the rest retrieved from reference TRBV2 and TRBJ1-1, is EPEVTQTPSHQVTQMGQEVILRCVPISNHLYFYWYRQILGQKVEFLVSFYNNEISEKSEIFDDQFSVERPDGSNFTLKIRSTKLEDSAMYFCASSVLARGEAFFGQGTRLTVV.

This chain links TRBV7-9 with TRBJ1-2, with 8 bases aligning to TRBD1. Germline values: CDR1 SEHNR, CDR2 FQNEAQ (reference sequence). The V and J ends lost 7 bases and 3 bases, in that order; junction bases with no gene match: 10. This CDR3 is built from 15 residues. As DNA, the CDR3 is TGTGCCAGCATGCCGGACAGGGTGGGCGACTATGGCTACACCTTC. It is translated as CASMPDRVGDYGYTF.

This rearrangement joins TRBV11-3 to TRBJ2-3; D not resolved. Germline V gene sequence: CDR1 SGHNT, CDR2 YENEEA. The CDR3 contains 14 residues. Trimming removed 5 bases at V and 1 base at J, with 10 bases between. For the CDR3, the DNA is TGTGCCAGCAGCCACCGCGCGGGCACAGATACGCAGTATTTT. Encoded protein: CASSHRAGTDTQYF. The full variable domain, in which reference TRBV11-3 and TRBJ2-3 provide the parts outside the CDR3, is EAGVVQSPRYKIIEKKQPVAFWCNPISGHNTLYWYLQNLGQGPELLIRYENEEAVDDSQLPKDRFSAERLKGVDSTLKIQPAELGDSAVYLCASSHRAGTDTQYFGPGTRLTVL.

The chain carries TRBV28 and TRBJ1-2; D is ambiguous. Germline V CDR1 and CDR2: MDHEN, SYDVKM. The germline V and J ends were trimmed by 2 bases and 5 bases, with 12 bases remaining between them. The CDR3 runs to 14 residues. CDR3 coding DNA: TGTGCCAGCAGTTTAGCCTCCTCTCGGTATGGCTACACCTTC. It encodes CASSLASSRYGYTF.

This chain connects TRBV28 to TRBJ1-5; tentatively, D is TRBD1 (5 bases). The V end was cut by 3 bases, the J end by 4 bases, with 10 bases between. Germline CDR1 MDHEN, CDR2 SYDVKM. The CDR3 extends over 14 amino acids. CDR3 loop: CASSFAGENQPQHF. CDR3 nucleotides: TGTGCCAGCAGTTTCGCGGGGGAGAATCAGCCCCAGCATTTT.

CDR3: CASSSPGRVASQPQHF. Written as DNA, the CDR3 is TGTGCCAGCAGTTCCCCGGGGAGAGTAGCAAGTCAGCCCCAGCATTTT. The V and J genes are TRBV28 and TRBJ1-5; no definite D call. Trimming left V 4 bases short and J 6 bases short, with 19 bases between. The CDR3 runs 16 residues. Germline V gene lookup returns CDR1 MDHEN and CDR2 SYDVKM.

The chain employs TRBV7-9 and TRBJ2-1; unclear D gene. There are 13 residues in the CDR3. Trimming shortened V by 6 bases and J by 1 base, and 7 bases separated the two germline ends. Germline V CDR1 and CDR2: SEHNR, FQNEAQ (reference sequence). The CDR3 region has the DNA TGTGCCAGCAGGGTGAGGTCCTACAATGAGCAGTTCTTC. Protein sequence: CASRVRSYNEQFF.

The chain combines TRBV18 with TRBJ2-2; perhaps TRBD2 as D (6 bases). V was clipped by 3 bases and J by 3 bases, with 8 bases between them. The CDR3 has 14 amino acids. Germline V lookup: CDR1 KGHSH, CDR2 LQKENI. This chain's CDR3 is CASSPWGDTGELFF. In DNA form, the CDR3 reads TGTGCCAGCTCACCGTGGGGGGACACCGGGGAGCTGTTTTTT.

The chain uses TRBV18 and TRBJ1-1; unclear D gene. CDR1 is KGHSH, CDR2 LQKENI, per germline. This CDR3 contains 15 residues. V was shortened by 3 bases and J by 3 bases, with 14 bases between the two germline ends. CDR3 sequence (DNA): TGTGCCAGCTCACCCAACGTGGTCGGGTACACTGAAGCTTTCTTT. Amino acids: CASSPNVVGYTEAFF.